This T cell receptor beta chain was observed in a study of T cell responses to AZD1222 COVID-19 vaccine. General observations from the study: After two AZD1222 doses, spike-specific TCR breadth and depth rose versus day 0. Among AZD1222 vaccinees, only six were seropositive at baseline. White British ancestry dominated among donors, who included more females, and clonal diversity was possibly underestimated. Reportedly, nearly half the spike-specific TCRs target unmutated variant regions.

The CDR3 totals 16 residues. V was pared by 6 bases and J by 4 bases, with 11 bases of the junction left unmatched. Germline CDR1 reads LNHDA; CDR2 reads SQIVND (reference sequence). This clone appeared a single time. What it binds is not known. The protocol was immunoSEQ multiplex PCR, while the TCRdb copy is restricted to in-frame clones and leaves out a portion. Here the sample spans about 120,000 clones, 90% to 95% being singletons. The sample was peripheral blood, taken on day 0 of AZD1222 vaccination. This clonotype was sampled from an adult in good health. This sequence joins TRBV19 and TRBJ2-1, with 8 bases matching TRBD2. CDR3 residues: CASRIAGGTTYNEQFF. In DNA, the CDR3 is TGTGCCAGTAGAATCGCGGGAGGCACGACGTACAATGAGCAGTTCTTC.